A selection of T cell receptor beta chains follows, all from one sample in a study of T cell changes during pregnancy in multiple sclerosis. Produced via immunoSEQ multiplex PCR; TCRdb's table is partial and in-frame only. Here the sample spans 23,000 or so clones, roughly nine tenths being singletons. Here the sequenced sample was CD8+ T cells from peripheral blood mononuclear cells, taken in the first trimester of pregnancy. These receptors were taken from a female donor in good health, enrolled as a control in a pregnancy study. CDR3s include the opening cysteine and the closing phenylalanine or tryptophan. The order of the fields is CDR3 protein, V gene, J gene.

CASSFGAGEAFF	TRBV27	TRBJ1-1
CASSTGGNQPQHF	TRBV27	TRBJ1-5
CASSLAGVYNEQFF	TRBV28	TRBJ2-1
CASSKGTSGYNEQFF	TRBV27	TRBJ2-1
CASSSPLQETQYF	TRBV7-9	TRBJ2-5
CASSSRRGTKETQYF	TRBV28	TRBJ2-5
CASSSPSYEQYF	TRBV6-5	TRBJ2-7
CASSPAGFGTYSYTF	TRBV27	TRBJ1-2
CASSIRGFRETQYF	TRBV19	TRBJ2-5
CASSQPSGSPQPQHF	TRBV6-1	TRBJ1-5
CASSLAPGTGEAFF	TRBV5-6	TRBJ1-1
CASSRGLQETQYF	TRBV4-1	TRBJ2-5
CASSSDRGNEQFF	TRBV18	TRBJ2-1
CASSSMDSHTEAFF	TRBV27	TRBJ1-1
CASSLLGLGSYEQYF	TRBV28	TRBJ2-7
CASSPRSGQLRYGYTF	TRBV27	TRBJ1-2
CASSLGPTAAGAYEQYF	TRBV7-7	TRBJ2-7
CASSLDPDSDGYTF	TRBV4-1	TRBJ1-2
CASSIVPVGGNEQFF	TRBV19	TRBJ2-1
CASGTGLNEQYF	TRBV19	TRBJ2-7
CASSYRDRGQETQYF	TRBV6-5	TRBJ2-5
CASSLSGGTLYTGELFF	TRBV5-4	TRBJ2-2